This T cell receptor (beta chain) originates from a study of CD8+ T cells in alopecia areata. Notes on the study in general: Alphabeta T cells residing in normal skin are also sequenced in scalp samples. Patients showed less clear TCR sequence sharing than mice, possibly partly because of HLA diversity. Across lesional scalp, and particularly alopecia totalis/universalis, clonality surpassed that of normal scalp.

In each case, RNA was isolated and then reverse transcribed into cDNA as the sequencing template. Clones were read by immunoSEQ multiplex PCR, and TCRdb kept only the in-frame ones, dropping some. The table has about 140,000 clones, approximately 60% seen once. The sample holds a few counts of this clone. Its target is not known. Sorted populations comprised CD4+ and CD8+ T cells obtained from PBMCs. Germline V gene sequence: CDR1 MDHEN, CDR2 SYDVKM. The V gene lost 5 bases and the J gene lost 10 bases, with 18 bases spanning the gap. This CDR3 contains 14 residues. The chain has TRBV28 and TRBJ2-1, with D possibly being TRBD2 (5 bases). This TCR was sampled from a human donor in good health. Material for sequencing was CD4+ T cells sorted from blood. The CDR3 DNA is TGTGCCAGCAGTCCAACCTTAGGACTGCCAGAGCAGTTCTTC. This sequence encodes CASSPTLGLPEQFF.